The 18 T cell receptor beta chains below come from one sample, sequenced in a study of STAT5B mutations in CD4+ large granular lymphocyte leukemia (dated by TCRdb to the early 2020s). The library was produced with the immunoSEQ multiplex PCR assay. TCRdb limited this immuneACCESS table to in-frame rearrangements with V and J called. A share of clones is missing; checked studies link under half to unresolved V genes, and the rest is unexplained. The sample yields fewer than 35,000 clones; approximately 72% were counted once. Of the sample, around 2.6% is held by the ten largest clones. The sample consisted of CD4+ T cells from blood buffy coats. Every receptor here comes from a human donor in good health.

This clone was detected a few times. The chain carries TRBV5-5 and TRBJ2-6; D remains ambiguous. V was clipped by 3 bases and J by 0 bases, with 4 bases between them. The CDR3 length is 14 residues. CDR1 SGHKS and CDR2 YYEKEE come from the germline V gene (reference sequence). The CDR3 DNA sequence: TGTGCCAGCAGCTGGGACTCTGGGGCCAACGTCCTGACTTTC. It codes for CASSWDSGANVLTF.

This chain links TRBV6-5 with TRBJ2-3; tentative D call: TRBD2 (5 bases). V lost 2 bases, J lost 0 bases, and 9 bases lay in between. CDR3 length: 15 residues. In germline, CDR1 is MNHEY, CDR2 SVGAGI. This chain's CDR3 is CASSYGGYSTDTQYF. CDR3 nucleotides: TGTGCCAGCAGTTACGGCGGGTATAGCACAGATACGCAGTATTTT.

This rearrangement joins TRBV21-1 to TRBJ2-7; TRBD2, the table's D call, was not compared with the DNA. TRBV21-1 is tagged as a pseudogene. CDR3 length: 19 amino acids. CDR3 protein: CASSKSLLPTSGRSYEQYF. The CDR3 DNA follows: TGTGCCAGCAGCAAATCTCTACTGCCGACTAGCGGGAGATCCTACGAGCAGTACTTC.

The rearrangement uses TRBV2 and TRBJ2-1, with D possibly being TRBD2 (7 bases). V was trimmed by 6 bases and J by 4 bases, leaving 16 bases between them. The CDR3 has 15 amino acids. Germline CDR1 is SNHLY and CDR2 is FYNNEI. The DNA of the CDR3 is TGTGCCAGCAGGGCTGTTGGGGGGGCATACAATGAGCAGTTCTTC. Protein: CASRAVGGAYNEQFF.

The CDR3 region has the DNA TGTGCCAGCAGCCTACGGATGTCCTCCTATAATTCACCCCTCCACTTT. Amino acids: CASSLRMSSYNSPLHF. This chain connects TRBV5-5 to TRBJ1-6, with D hard to call. The germline V and J ends were trimmed by 4 bases and 0 bases, with 11 bases remaining between them. CDR3 length equals 16 residues. Germline CDR1 SGHKS, CDR2 YYEKEE (reference sequence).

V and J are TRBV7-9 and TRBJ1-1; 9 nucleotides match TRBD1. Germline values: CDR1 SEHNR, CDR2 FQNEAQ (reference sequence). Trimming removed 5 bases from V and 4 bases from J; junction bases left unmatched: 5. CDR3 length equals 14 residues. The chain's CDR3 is CASSGGTGPTEAFF. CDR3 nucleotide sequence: TGTGCCAGCAGCGGCGGGACAGGGCCCACTGAAGCTTTCTTT.

The CDR3 coding sequence is TGTGCCATCAGTGAGTCGTACGGGTTCTCCTACAATGAGCAGTTCTTC. Translated: CAISESYGFSYNEQFF. The chain employs TRBV10-3 and TRBJ2-1; D remains ambiguous. Germline V gene data show CDR1 as ENHRY and CDR2 as SYGVKD. The length of the CDR3 is 16 residues. V gave up 0 bases and J gave up 0 bases, with 9 bases separating them.

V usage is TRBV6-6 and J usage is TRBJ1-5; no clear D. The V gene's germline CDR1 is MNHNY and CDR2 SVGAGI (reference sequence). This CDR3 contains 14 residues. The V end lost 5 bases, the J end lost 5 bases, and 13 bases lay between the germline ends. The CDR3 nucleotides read TGTGCCAGCAGTACCGGGGTAAATTATCAGCCCCAGCATTTT. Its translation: CASSTGVNYQPQHF.

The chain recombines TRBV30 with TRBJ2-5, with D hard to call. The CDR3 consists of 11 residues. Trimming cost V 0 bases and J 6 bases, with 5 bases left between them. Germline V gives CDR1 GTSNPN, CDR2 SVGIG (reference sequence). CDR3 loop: CAWSVMKTQYF. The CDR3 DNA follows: TGTGCCTGGAGTGTCATGAAGACCCAGTACTTC.

The CDR3 loop is CASSTPGTSYEQYF. CDR3 nucleotide sequence: TGTGCCAGCTCAACCCCCGGGACTAGCTACGAGCAGTACTTC. The rearrangement joins TRBV6-4 to TRBJ2-7; TRBD2 aligns across 8 bases. Germline assignment: CDR1 MRHNA and CDR2 SNTAGT. The CDR3 is made up of 14 amino acids. V shed 8 bases and J 3 bases; nucleotides not matched to a gene: 9.

The CDR3 spells CASSLSGSTEAFF. Written as DNA, the CDR3 is TGTGCCAGCAGCTTAAGTGGCAGCACTGAAGCTTTCTTT. The chain is built from TRBV7-6 and TRBJ1-1; D gene ambiguous. Germline loops: CDR1 SGHVS, CDR2 FNYEAQ. This CDR3 has 13 residues. V shed 2 bases and J shed 4 bases, with 8 bases lying between them.

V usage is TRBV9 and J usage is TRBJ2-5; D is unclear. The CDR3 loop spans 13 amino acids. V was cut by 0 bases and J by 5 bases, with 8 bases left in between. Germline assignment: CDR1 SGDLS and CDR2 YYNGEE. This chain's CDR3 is CASSVGAGETQYF. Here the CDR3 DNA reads TGTGCCAGCAGCGTAGGGGCTGGCGAGACCCAGTACTTC.

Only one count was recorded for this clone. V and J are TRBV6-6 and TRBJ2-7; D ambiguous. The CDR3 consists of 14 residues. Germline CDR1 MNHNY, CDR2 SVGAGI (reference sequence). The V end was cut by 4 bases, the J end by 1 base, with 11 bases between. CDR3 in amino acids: CASSSPSRSYEQYF. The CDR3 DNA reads TGTGCCAGCAGTTCCCCGAGCCGATCCTACGAGCAGTACTTC.

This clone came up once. CDR3 region: CASRGLAGPGTDTQYF. CDR3 DNA: TGTGCCAGCAGAGGGCTAGCGGGACCGGGGACAGATACGCAGTATTTT. J is TRBJ2-3 and V is TRBV28; TRBD2 matches at 9 bases. This CDR3 spans 16 amino acids. V was clipped by 6 bases and J by 3 bases; unmatched bases: 10. Germline assignment: CDR1 MDHEN and CDR2 SYDVKM.

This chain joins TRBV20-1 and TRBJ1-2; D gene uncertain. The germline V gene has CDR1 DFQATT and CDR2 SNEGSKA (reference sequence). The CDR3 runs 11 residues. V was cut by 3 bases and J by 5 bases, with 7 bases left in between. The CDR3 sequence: CSASWGYGYTF. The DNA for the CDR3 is TGCAGTGCTAGCTGGGGTTATGGCTACACCTTC.

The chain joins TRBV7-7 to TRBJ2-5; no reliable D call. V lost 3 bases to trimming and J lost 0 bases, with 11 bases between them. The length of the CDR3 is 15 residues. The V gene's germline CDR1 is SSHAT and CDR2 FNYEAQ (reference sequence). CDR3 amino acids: CASSFSPSYQETQYF. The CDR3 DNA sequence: TGTGCCAGCAGCTTTTCTCCCTCGTACCAAGAGACCCAGTACTTC.

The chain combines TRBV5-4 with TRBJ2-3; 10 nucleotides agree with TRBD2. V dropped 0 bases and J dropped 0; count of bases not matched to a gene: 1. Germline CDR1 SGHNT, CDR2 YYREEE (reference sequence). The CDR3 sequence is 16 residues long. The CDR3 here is CASSLALAGSTDTQYF. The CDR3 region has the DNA TGTGCCAGCAGCTTGGCACTAGCGGGGAGCACAGATACGCAGTATTTT.

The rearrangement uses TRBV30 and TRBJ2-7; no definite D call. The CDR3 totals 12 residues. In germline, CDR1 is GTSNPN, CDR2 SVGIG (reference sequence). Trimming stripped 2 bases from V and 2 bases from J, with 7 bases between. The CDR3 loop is CAWSSVAYEQYF. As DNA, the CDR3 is TGTGCCTGGAGTAGCGTCGCCTACGAGCAGTACTTC. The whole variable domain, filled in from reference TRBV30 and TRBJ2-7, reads SQTIHQWPATLVQPVGSPLSLECTVEGTSNPNLYWYRQAAGRGLQLLFYSVGIGQISSEVPQNLSASRPQDRQFILSSKKLLLSDSGFYLCAWSSVAYEQYFGPGTRLTVT.